These 18 T cell receptor beta chains share one sample of origin, sequenced in a study of cytomegalovirus exposure and HLA in healthy donors. Some clones are missing from TCRdb's copy, which holds only in-frame ones; the method was immunoSEQ multiplex PCR. This sample has 70,000 to 75,000 clones, with approximately 94% found just once. Sequenced input: PBMCs. These TCRs come from a man younger than 35 in good health and CMV-seropositive.

This chain links TRBV30 with TRBJ2-7; TRBD1 matches 11 bases. V trimming: 3 bases; J trimming: 7 bases; junction bases outside the gene matches: 8. This CDR3 spans 14 amino acids. Looked up from germline, CDR1 is GTSNPN and CDR2 is SVGIG (reference sequence). CDR3 in DNA: TGTGCCTGGAGGGGACAGGGGGTTTTCGGAGAGCAGTACTTC. It codes for CAWRGQGVFGEQYF.

The chain combines TRBV6-1 with TRBJ2-7; D unresolved. V gave up 7 bases and J gave up 3 bases, with 16 bases separating them. The CDR3 extends over 14 amino acids. Germline values: CDR1 MNHNS, CDR2 SASEGT. Written as DNA, the CDR3 is TGTGCCAGCACTGGTCAGACGCTAGTCTACGAGCAGTACTTC. Protein: CASTGQTLVYEQYF.

The chain links TRBV5-4 to TRBJ2-7, with D unclear. With 3 bases removed from V and 3 bases from J, the gap between germline ends came to 16 bases. This CDR3 is 15 amino acids long. The germline V gene encodes CDR1 SGHNT and CDR2 YYREEE (reference sequence). The CDR3 spells CASSSRLLGYYEQYF. The CDR3 nucleotides are TGTGCCAGCAGCTCACGACTCTTGGGTTACTACGAGCAGTACTTC.

The rearrangement links TRBV7-2 to TRBJ1-3, with D possibly matching TRBD1 (5 bases). This CDR3 is built from 16 residues. Trimming left V 2 bases short and J 2 bases short, with 13 bases between. Germline V CDR1 and CDR2: SGHTA, FQGNSA. CDR3 sequence reads: CASSLNPAGPGNTIYF. DNA of the CDR3: TGTGCCAGCAGCTTAAACCCCGCAGGGCCTGGAAACACCATATATTTT. The complete variable domain, with remaining parts taken from reference TRBV7-2 and TRBJ1-3, reads GAGVSQSPSNKVTEKGKDVELRCDPISGHTALYWYRQSLGQGLEFLIYFQGNSAPDKSGLPSDRFSAERTGGSVSTLTIQRTQQEDSAVYLCASSLNPAGPGNTIYFGEGSWLTVV.

J is TRBJ1-1 and V is TRBV29-1; D call uncertain. V was clipped by 4 bases and J by 2 bases, with 8 bases between them. Germline assignment: CDR1 SQVTM and CDR2 ANQGSEA. The CDR3 covers 12 residues. The DNA of the CDR3 is TGCAGCGTTGTTTACAGAAACACTGAAGCTTTCTTT. It translates to CSVVYRNTEAFF. Supplemented by reference TRBV29-1 and TRBJ1-1, the full variable domain reads SAVISQKPSRDICQRGTSLTIQCQVDSQVTMMFWYRQQPGQSLTLIATANQGSEATYESGFVIDKFPISRPNLTFSTLTVSNMSPEDSSIYLCSVVYRNTEAFFGQGTRLTVV.

The V call is TRBV5-1, the J call TRBJ2-5; TRBD1 might be the D (5 bases). The CDR3 covers 13 residues. CDR1 is SGHRS and CDR2 is YFSETQ in the germline V gene. V was pared by 5 bases and J by 5 bases, with 13 bases between. The CDR3 loop reads CASRTESLETQYF. In DNA, the CDR3 is TGCGCCAGCAGGACAGAGTCTCTGGAGACCCAGTACTTC. The whole variable domain, remainder taken from reference TRBV5-1 and TRBJ2-5, is KAGVTQTPRYLIKTRGQQVTLSCSPISGHRSVSWYQQTPGQGLQFLFEYFSETQRNKGNFPGRFSGRQFSNSRSEMNVSTLELGDSALYLCASRTESLETQYFGPGTRLLVL.

This chain connects TRBV6-1 to TRBJ1-1, with 8 nucleotides matching TRBD1. The germline CDR1 and CDR2 sequences are MNHNS and SASEGT. Unmatched junction bases numbered 4, after V lost 7 bases and J lost 0 bases. The CDR3 runs to 14 residues. This CDR3 reads CASKRQGMNTEAFF. CDR3 sequence (DNA): TGTGCCAGCAAGCGACAGGGGATGAACACTGAAGCTTTCTTT.

The CDR3 nucleotides read TGTGCCAGCAGTAGACAGAGAAACTCTGGAAACACCATATATTTT. As protein: CASSRQRNSGNTIYF. V is TRBV27 and J is TRBJ1-3; the D gene is possibly TRBD1 (5 bases). The CDR3 totals 15 residues. V was pared by 5 bases and J by 0 bases, with 11 bases between. Germline V CDR1 and CDR2: MNHEY, SMNVEV (reference sequence).

Here the CDR3 reads CASSSFNTEAFF. The CDR3 nucleotides read TGTGCCAGCAGTTCCTTTAACACTGAAGCTTTCTTT. The V gene is TRBV27, the J gene TRBJ1-1; D remains unclear. Per the germline V gene, CDR1 is MNHEY and CDR2 is SMNVEV (reference sequence). V was shortened by 4 bases and J by 2 bases, with 5 bases between the two germline ends. This CDR3 is 12 amino acids long.

The chain has TRBV30 and TRBJ1-6; D is uncertain. This CDR3 is built from 13 residues. Trimming removed 4 bases from V and 8 bases from J, with 12 bases in between. CDR1 GTSNPN and CDR2 SVGIG come from the germline V gene (reference sequence). The chain's CDR3 is CAWTEGFDSPLHF. The CDR3 bases are TGTGCCTGGACCGAGGGTTTTGATTCACCCCTCCACTTT.

The V and J genes are TRBV28 and TRBJ2-1; TRBD1 matches 9 bases. With 3 bases clipped from V and 7 bases from J, the junction kept 7 bases outside the gene matches. The V gene's germline CDR1 is MDHEN and CDR2 SYDVKM. The CDR3 covers 15 residues. CDR3 sequence reads: CASSLWGTGRNEQFF. In nucleotides, the CDR3 is TGTGCCAGCAGTTTGTGGGGGACAGGGCGGAATGAGCAGTTCTTC. Full variable domain (remainder filled in from reference TRBV28 and TRBJ2-1): DVKVTQSSRYLVKRTGEKVFLECVQDMDHENMFWYRQDPGLGLRLIYFSYDVKMKEKGDIPEGYSVSREKKERFSLILESASTNQTSMYLCASSLWGTGRNEQFFGPGTRLTVL.

The chain combines TRBV27 with TRBJ1-2; D is undetermined. The ends were cut back, 6 bases at V and 7 bases at J, with 9 bases in the middle. This CDR3 has 11 residues. Germline V gene lookup returns CDR1 MNHEY and CDR2 SMNVEV (reference sequence). The CDR3 sequence: CASRWEGGYTF. The CDR3 nucleotides read TGTGCCAGCAGATGGGAGGGTGGCTACACCTTC.

V gene TRBV7-9 combines with J gene TRBJ2-3; D not resolved. Between the trimmed V and J ends, which lost 6 bases and 5 bases, there was a span of 12 bases. Germline V lookup: CDR1 SEHNR, CDR2 FQNEAQ (reference sequence). This CDR3 is 13 amino acids long. In DNA, the CDR3 is TGTGCCAGCAGTACACAGCCTGGAGATACGCAGTATTTT. This gives the protein CASSTQPGDTQYF.

This chain joins TRBV18 and TRBJ1-6, with a possible D match to TRBD1 (6 bases). V was shortened by 6 bases and J by 5 bases, with 14 bases between the two germline ends. In germline, CDR1 is KGHSH, CDR2 LQKENI. The CDR3 is 15 amino acids. The chain's CDR3 is CASSPGGADNSPLHF. The DNA of the CDR3 is TGTGCCAGCTCTCCGGGGGGGGCGGATAATTCACCCCTCCACTTT. Together with reference TRBV18 and TRBJ1-6, the CDR3 gives the full variable domain: NAGVMQNPRHLVRRRGQEARLRCSPMKGHSHVYWYRQLPEEGLKFMVYLQKENIIDESGMPKERFSAEFPKEGPSILRIQQVVRGDSAAYFCASSPGGADNSPLHFGNGTRLTVT.

V gene TRBV30 combines with J gene TRBJ2-3, with unresolved D. V lost 1 base and J lost 4, with 6 bases in between. CDR3 length equals 12 residues. Germline lookup yields CDR1 GTSNPN and CDR2 SVGIG (reference sequence). CDR3 loop: CAWSDGADTQYF. The CDR3 DNA sequence: TGTGCCTGGAGTGACGGTGCAGATACGCAGTATTTT. Full variable domain (rest looked up from reference TRBV30 and TRBJ2-3): SQTIHQWPATLVQPVGSPLSLECTVEGTSNPNLYWYRQAAGRGLQLLFYSVGIGQISSEVPQNLSASRPQDRQFILSSKKLLLSDSGFYLCAWSDGADTQYFGPGTRLTVL.

This clone showed up just once. The J gene is TRBJ2-1, the V gene TRBV9; TRBD1 might be the D (5 bases). V gave up 4 bases and J gave up 0 bases, with 20 bases separating them. The CDR3 contains 18 residues. Germline CDR1 and CDR2: SGDLS and YYNGEE. CDR3 nucleotide sequence: TGTGCCAGCAGCCCGAGTATCCAGGGTAGCAGCTCCTACAATGAGCAGTTCTTC. It codes for CASSPSIQGSSSYNEQFF.

The chain couples TRBV2 to TRBJ1-6; D unresolved. Trimming took 7 bases from V and 13 from J, leaving 17 bases between them. CDR3 size: 13 residues. Germline lookup yields CDR1 SNHLY and CDR2 FYNNEI. The CDR3 DNA sequence: TGTGCCAGCAAGGATAGCCAAACCGTGCCCCTCCACTTT. It specifies CASKDSQTVPLHF.

The chain has TRBV5-1 and TRBJ1-2, with 7 nucleotides matching TRBD1. Germline CDR1 and CDR2: SGHRS and YFSETQ. CDR3 length: 14 amino acids. With V trimmed by 0 bases and J by 3 bases, 2 bases remained unmatched. CDR3 in amino acids: CASSLAGTDYGYTF. The CDR3 DNA reads as TGCGCCAGCAGCTTGGCAGGGACAGACTATGGCTACACCTTC.